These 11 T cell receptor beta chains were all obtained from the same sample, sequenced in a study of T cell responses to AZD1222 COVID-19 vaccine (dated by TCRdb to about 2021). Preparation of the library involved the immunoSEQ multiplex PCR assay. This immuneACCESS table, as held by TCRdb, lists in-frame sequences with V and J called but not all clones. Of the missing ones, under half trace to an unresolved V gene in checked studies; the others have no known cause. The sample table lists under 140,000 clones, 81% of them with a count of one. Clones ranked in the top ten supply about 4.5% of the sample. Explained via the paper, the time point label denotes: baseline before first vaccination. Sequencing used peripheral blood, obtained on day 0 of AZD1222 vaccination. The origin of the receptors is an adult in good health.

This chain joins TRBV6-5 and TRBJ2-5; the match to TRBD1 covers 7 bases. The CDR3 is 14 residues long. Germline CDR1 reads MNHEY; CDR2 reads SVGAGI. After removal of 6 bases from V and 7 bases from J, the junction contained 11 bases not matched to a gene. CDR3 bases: TGTGCCAGCAGGGACCCCGGACAGGCAGCGACCCAGTACTTC. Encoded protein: CASRDPGQAATQYF.

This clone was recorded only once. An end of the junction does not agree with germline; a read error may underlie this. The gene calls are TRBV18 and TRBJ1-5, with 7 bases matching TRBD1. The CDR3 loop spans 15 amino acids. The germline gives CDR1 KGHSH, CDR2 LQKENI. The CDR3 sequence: CASSPQTGSNQPQHF. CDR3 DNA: TGTGCCAGCTCGCCACAGACAGGGAGCAATCAGCCCCAGCATTTT.

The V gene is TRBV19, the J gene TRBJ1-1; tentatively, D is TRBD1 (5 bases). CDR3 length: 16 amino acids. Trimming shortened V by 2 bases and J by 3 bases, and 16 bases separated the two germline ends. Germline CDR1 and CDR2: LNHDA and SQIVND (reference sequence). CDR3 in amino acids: CASSILVGAQDTEAFF. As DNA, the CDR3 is TGTGCCAGTAGTATATTGGTAGGGGCGCAAGACACTGAAGCTTTCTTT.

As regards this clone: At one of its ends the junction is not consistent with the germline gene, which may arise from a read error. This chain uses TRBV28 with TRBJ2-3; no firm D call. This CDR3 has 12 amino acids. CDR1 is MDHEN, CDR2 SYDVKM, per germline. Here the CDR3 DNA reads TGTGCCAGCAGCTCCTTCACATATACGCAGTATTTT. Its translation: CASSSFTYTQYF. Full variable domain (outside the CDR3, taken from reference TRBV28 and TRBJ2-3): DVKVTQSSRYLVKRTGEKVFLECVQDMDHENMFWYRQDPGLGLRLIYFSYDVKMKEKGDIPEGYSVSREKKERFSLILESASTNQTSMYLCASSSFTYTQYFGPGTRLTVL.

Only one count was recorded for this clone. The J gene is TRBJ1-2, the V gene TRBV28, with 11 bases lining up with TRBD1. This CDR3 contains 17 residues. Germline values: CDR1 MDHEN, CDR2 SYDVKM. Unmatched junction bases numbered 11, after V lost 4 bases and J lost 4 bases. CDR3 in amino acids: CASSSVSGTGGAYGYTF. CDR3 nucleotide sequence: TGTGCCAGCAGTTCGGTTTCTGGGACAGGGGGAGCCTATGGCTACACCTTC.

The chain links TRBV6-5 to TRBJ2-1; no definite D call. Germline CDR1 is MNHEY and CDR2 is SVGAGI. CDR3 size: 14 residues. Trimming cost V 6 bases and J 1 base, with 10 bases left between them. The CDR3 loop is CASRPMGSYNEQFF. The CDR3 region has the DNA TGTGCCAGCAGACCCATGGGTTCCTACAATGAGCAGTTCTTC.

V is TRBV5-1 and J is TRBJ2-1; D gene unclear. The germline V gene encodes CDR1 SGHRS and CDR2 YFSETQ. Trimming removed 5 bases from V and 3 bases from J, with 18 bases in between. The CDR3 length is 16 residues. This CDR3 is CASSPHSGTLYNEQFF. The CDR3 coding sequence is TGCGCCAGCAGTCCCCACTCAGGTACTCTCTACAATGAGCAGTTCTTC.

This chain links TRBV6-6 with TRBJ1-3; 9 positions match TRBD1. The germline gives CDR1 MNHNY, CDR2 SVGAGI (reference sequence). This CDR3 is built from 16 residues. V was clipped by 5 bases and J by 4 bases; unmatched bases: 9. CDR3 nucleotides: TGTGCCAGCAGTCACGGGACAGGGTATTCCGGAAACACCATATATTTT. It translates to CASSHGTGYSGNTIYF.

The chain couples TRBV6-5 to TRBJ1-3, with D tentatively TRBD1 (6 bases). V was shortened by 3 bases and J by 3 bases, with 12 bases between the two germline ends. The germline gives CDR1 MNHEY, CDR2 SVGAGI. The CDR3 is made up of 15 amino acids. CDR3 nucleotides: TGTGCCAGCAGTTATGAGCAGGGGAGTGGAAACACCATATATTTT. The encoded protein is CASSYEQGSGNTIYF.

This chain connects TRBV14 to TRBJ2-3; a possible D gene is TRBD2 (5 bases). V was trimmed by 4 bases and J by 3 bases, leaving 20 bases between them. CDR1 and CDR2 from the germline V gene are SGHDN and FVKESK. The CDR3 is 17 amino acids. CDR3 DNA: TGTGCCAGCAGCCCGAGCCGGGGTCGGGTTCGGACAGATACGCAGTATTTT. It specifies CASSPSRGRVRTDTQYF.

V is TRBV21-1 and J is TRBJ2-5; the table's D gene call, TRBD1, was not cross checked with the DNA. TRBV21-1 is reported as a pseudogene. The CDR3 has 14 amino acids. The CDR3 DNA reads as TGTGCCAGCAGCAAAGCGGGGGCCCCAGAGACCCAGTACTTC. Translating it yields CASSKAGAPETQYF.